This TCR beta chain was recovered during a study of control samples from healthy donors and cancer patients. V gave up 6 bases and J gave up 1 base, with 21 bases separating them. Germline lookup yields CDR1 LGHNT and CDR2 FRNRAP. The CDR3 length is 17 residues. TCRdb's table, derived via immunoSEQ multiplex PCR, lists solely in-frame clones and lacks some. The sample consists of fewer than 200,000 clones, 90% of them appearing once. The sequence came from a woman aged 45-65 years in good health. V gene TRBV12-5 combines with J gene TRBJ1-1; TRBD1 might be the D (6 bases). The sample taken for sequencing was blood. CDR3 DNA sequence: TGTGCTAGTGGCGAAGGTATCAGGGGCAAAGGGAACACTGAAGCTTTCTTT. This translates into CASGEGIRGKGNTEAFF.